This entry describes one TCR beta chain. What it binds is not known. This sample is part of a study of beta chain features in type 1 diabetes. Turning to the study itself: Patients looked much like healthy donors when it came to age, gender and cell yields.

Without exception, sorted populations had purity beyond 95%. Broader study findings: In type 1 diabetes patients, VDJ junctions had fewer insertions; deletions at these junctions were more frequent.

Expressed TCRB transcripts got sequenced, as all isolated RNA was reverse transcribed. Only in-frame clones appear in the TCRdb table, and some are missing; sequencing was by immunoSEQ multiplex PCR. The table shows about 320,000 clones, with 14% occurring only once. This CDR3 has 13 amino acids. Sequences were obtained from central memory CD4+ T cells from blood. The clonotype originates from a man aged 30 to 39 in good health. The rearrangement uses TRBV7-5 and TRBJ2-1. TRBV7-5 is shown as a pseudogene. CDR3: CASSLGLLNEQFF. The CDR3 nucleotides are TGTGCCAGCAGCTTAGGCCTTTTGAATGAGCAGTTCTTC.